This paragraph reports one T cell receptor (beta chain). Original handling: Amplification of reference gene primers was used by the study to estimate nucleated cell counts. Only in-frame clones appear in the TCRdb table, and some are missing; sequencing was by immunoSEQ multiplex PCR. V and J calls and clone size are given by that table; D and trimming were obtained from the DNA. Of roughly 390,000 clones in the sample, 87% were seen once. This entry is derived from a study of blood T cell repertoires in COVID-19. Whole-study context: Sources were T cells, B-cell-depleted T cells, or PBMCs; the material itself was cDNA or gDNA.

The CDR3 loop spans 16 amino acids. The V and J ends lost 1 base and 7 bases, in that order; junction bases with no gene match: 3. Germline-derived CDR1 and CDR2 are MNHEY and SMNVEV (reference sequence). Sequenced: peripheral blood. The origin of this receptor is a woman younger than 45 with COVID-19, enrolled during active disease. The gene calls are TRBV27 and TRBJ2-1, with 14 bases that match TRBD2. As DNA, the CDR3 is TGTGCCAGCAGTTTATATCGGACTAGCGGGAGGAATGAGCAGTTCTTC. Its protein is CASSLYRTSGRNEQFF.